Described below is a single T cell receptor (beta chain) sequence and its context. These data belong to a study of T cell responses to AZD1222 COVID-19 vaccine. Only in-frame clones appear in the TCRdb table, and some are missing; sequencing was by immunoSEQ multiplex PCR. This table holds some 180,000 clones, approximately 92% found once. The sequenced sample was peripheral blood, obtained 28 days after the second dose of the MenACWY control vaccine. This receptor was identified in an adult who received the MenACWY meningococcal vaccine as a control.

CDR3 amino acids: CASSQDQVGGRQPQHF. Written as DNA, the CDR3 is TGTGCCAGCAGCCAAGATCAGGTCGGGGGAAGGCAGCCCCAGCATTTT. The chain couples TRBV4-2 to TRBJ1-5, with D perhaps matching TRBD1 (5 bases). Germline V lookup: CDR1 LGHNA, CDR2 YNFKEQ. This CDR3 has 16 amino acids. Trimming shortened V by 0 bases and J by 7 bases, and 16 bases separated the two germline ends.